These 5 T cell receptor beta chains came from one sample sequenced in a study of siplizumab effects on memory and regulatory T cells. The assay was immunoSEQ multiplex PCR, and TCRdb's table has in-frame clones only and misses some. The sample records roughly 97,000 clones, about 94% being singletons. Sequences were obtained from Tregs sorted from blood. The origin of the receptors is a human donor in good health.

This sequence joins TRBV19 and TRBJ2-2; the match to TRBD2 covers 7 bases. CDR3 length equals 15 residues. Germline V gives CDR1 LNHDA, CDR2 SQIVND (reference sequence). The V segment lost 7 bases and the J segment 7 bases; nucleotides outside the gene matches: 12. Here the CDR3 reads CASNDGGRIDGELFF. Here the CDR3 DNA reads TGTGCCAGTAATGATGGCGGGAGAATCGACGGGGAGCTGTTTTTT.

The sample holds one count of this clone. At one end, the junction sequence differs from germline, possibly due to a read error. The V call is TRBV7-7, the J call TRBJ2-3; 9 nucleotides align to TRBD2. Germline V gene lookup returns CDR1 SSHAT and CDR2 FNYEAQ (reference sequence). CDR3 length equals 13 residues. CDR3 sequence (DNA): TGTGCTAGCAGCCCCTCGGGACTAGCTCCGCAGTATTTT. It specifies CASSPSGLAPQYF. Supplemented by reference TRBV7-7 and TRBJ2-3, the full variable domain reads GAGVSQSPRYKVTKRGQDVTLRCDPISSHATLYWYQQALGQGPEFLTYFNYEAQPDKSGLPSDRFSAERPEGSISTLTIQRTEQRDSAMYRCASSPSGLAPQYFGPGTRLTVL.

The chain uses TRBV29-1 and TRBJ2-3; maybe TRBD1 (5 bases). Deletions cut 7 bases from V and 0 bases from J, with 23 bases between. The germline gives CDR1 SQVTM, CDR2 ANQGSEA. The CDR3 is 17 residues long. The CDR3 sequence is CSASPGIGTSSTDTQYF. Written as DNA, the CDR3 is TGCAGCGCATCCCCAGGGATTGGAACCTCTAGCACAGATACGCAGTATTTT.

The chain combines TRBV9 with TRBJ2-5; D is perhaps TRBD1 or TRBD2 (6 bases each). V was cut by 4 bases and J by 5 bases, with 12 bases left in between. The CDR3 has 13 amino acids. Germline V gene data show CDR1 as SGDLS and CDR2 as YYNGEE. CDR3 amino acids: CASSYSGAETQYF. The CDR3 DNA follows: TGTGCCAGCAGCTACTCGGGGGCGGAGACCCAGTACTTC.

This CDR3 is CASSLGGQGPSGNTIYF. The CDR3 DNA sequence: TGCGCCAGCAGCTTGGGAGGACAGGGGCCCTCTGGAAACACCATATATTTT. The J gene is TRBJ1-3, the V gene TRBV5-1, with 9 bases identical to TRBD1. Trimming removed 0 bases from V and 0 bases from J; junction bases left unmatched: 4. Germline CDR1 is SGHRS and CDR2 is YFSETQ. The CDR3 covers 17 residues.